This record looks at one TCR beta chain sequence and its context. The entry originates in a study of blood T cell repertoires in COVID-19. About the research overall: Sample material is recorded as cDNA or gDNA derived from T cells, B-cell-depleted T cells, or PBMCs.

The data were produced by immunoSEQ multiplex PCR, yet TCRdb's version contains in-frame clones alone and is incomplete. The sample shows about 320,000 clones, 83% of them seen only once. Per germline, CDR1 ENHRY and CDR2 SYGVKD. CDR3 length: 15 amino acids. The junction had 7 bases not matched to a gene; V was cut back by 3 bases and J by 3 bases. This TCR was sampled from a woman aged 45-65 years with acute or convalescent COVID-19. This sequence joins TRBV10-3 and TRBJ2-5; 7 bases are a match to TRBD2. What was sequenced was peripheral blood. CDR3 in amino acids: CAISDQTSSKETQYF. CDR3 nucleotide sequence: TGTGCCATCAGTGACCAGACTAGCTCTAAAGAGACCCAGTACTTC.